This T cell receptor (beta chain) comes out of a study of technical replicates of blood from a few donors. Some clones are missing from TCRdb's copy, which holds only in-frame ones; the method was immunoSEQ multiplex PCR. The top ten clones hold about 0.39% of a sample with tens of thousands of clones, 90% to 95% of them seen once. This CDR3 is built from 15 residues. The V and J ends lost 6 bases and 3 bases, in that order; junction bases with no gene match: 5. Germline CDR1 SGHVS, CDR2 FQNEAQ. This TCR was sampled from a human donor in good health. The sample was T cells isolated from PBMCs. This chain uses TRBV7-8 with TRBJ2-5; 12 nucleotides agree with TRBD2. The DNA of the CDR3 is TGTGCCAGCAGACGGACTAGCGGGATAAAAGAGACCCAGTACTTC. It translates to CASRRTSGIKETQYF.